This T cell receptor (beta chain) was profiled in a study of cytomegalovirus exposure and HLA in healthy donors. Study-wide findings and caveats: Three CMV-associated chains proved CMV antigen-specific in vitro.

There are 17 residues in the CDR3. CDR1 is MDHEN and CDR2 is SYDVKM in the germline V gene. Trimming took 6 bases from V and 1 from J, leaving 18 bases between them. On this clone: Its target is unknown.

Profiled with immunoSEQ multiplex PCR; TCRdb holds only in-frame clones, not every one. The sample has under 85,000 clones; nearly 95% are singletons. The source material was PBMCs. This receptor was obtained from a man aged 18 to 30 in good health and CMV-seropositive. The rearrangement uses TRBV28 and TRBJ2-2; possibly TRBD2 for D (6 bases). CDR3 residues: CASSFPGVAVNTGELFF. In nucleotides, the CDR3 is TGTGCCAGCAGCTTCCCCGGGGTAGCGGTGAACACCGGGGAGCTGTTTTTT. Drawing the rest from reference TRBV28 and TRBJ2-2, the complete variable domain is DVKVTQSSRYLVKRTGEKVFLECVQDMDHENMFWYRQDPGLGLRLIYFSYDVKMKEKGDIPEGYSVSREKKERFSLILESASTNQTSMYLCASSFPGVAVNTGELFFGEGSRLTVL.